The rows below give T cell receptor beta chains drawn from one sample of a study of T cells in Graves' hyperthyroidism and ophthalmopathy. Each CDR3 protein is one row after TCRdb ran MiXCR on the multiplex PCR reads. The sample lists approximately 610,000 distinct CDR3 sequences, approximately 14% seen once, with 4% to 5.5% in the top ten. Sequencing was done on a sample of blood. Receptor source: a woman between 40 and 55 years old with Graves' ophthalmopathy. Each CDR3 is given with its conserved first and last residue. Fields, in order: D gene, V gene, J gene, clone size, CDR3 protein, CDR3 DNA. D genes are given only for firm matches. Only part of the rows carry a size: once, few, many, or a class if the clone is expanded.

NA	TRBV6-1	TRBJ1-1	NA	CASVMGFAEAFF	TGTGCCAGCGTCATGGGTTTTGCTGAAGCTTTCTTT
NA	TRBV28	TRBJ1-2	many	CASSVWGRDYGYTF	TGTGCCAGCTCGGTCTGGGGACGGGACTATGGCTACACCTTC
TRBD1	TRBV4-2	TRBJ1-1	NA	CASSPRQGGRSEAFF	TGTGCCAGCAGCCCCCGACAGGGTGGGAGGTCTGAAGCTTTCTTT
NA	TRBV4-3	TRBJ2-2	few	CAGSQDAGSITGELFF	TGCGCCGGCAGCCAAGATGCAGGGTCAATCACCGGGGAGCTGTTTTTT
TRBD2	TRBV19	TRBJ2-5	NA	CASRETSGRVETQYF	TGTGCCAGTAGGGAGACTAGCGGGAGGGTAGAGACCCAGTACTTC
NA	TRBV20-1	TRBJ2-7	few	CSARWDLGSYEQYF	TGCAGTGCTAGATGGGACTTAGGGAGCTACGAGCAGTACTTC
NA	TRBV30	TRBJ2-7	few	CAWSVGGVFEQYF	TGTGCCTGGAGTGTTGGTGGGGTTTTCGAGCAGTACTTC
TRBD1	TRBV6-1	TRBJ1-5	many	CASRKGQALNQPQHF	TGTGCCAGCAGGAAGGGACAGGCCCTCAATCAGCCCCAGCATTTT
NA	TRBV6-2/TRBV6-3	TRBJ1-5	many	CASSPEGLRYSNQPQHF	TGTGCCAGCAGTCCGGAGGGGCTGCGATATAGCAATCAGCCCCAGCATTTT
TRBD2	TRBV12-5	TRBJ2-5	NA	CASGLQYGGEGQETQYF	TGTGCTAGTGGTCTCCAATACGGGGGGGAGGGGCAAGAGACCCAGTACTTC
NA	TRBV27	TRBJ1-1	many	CASSFTSGTEAFF	TGTGCCAGCAGTTTCACATCTGGCACTGAAGCTTTCTTT
NA	TRBV14	TRBJ1-1	few	CASSQDEGYVNTEAFF	TGTGCCAGCAGCCAAGATGAGGGTTATGTGAACACTGAAGCTTTCTTT
TRBD1	TRBV7-2	TRBJ1-3	many	CASSPGQGGGNTIYF	TGTGCCAGCAGCCCGGGACAGGGAGGAGGAAACACCATATATTTT
NA	TRBV12-3/TRBV12-4	TRBJ1-1	many	CASTGGGTSRPLRFAFF	TGTGCCAGCACCGGGGGGGGGACCTCAAGGCCGTTACGTTTCGCTTTCTTT
NA	TRBV6-2/TRBV6-3	TRBJ2-2	NA	CASTDSSSTGELFF	TGTGCCAGCACCGACAGTTCTAGCACCGGGGAGCTGTTTTTT
NA	TRBV7-2	TRBJ1-2	NA	CASSLVGYTF	TGTGCCAGCAGCTTAGTTGGCTACACCTTC
TRBD1	TRBV9	TRBJ2-4	many	CASSVAYRGDIQYF	TGTGCCAGCAGCGTAGCTTACAGGGGGGACATTCAGTACTTC
NA	TRBV10-3	TRBJ2-7	once	CATLPGRAYEQYF	TGTGCAACTCTACCGGGACGGGCCTACGAGCAGTACTTC
TRBD1	TRBV19	TRBJ2-5	NA	CASGQGRIETQYF	TGTGCCAGTGGACAGGGAAGGATCGAGACCCAGTACTTC
NA	TRBV20-1	TRBJ1-2	many	CSQITNYGYTF	TGCAGCCAGATTACTAACTATGGCTACACCTTC
NA	TRBV7-9	TRBJ2-2	many	CASSNDTGELFF	TGTGCCAGCAGTAATGACACCGGGGAGCTGTTTTTT
NA	TRBV28	TRBJ1-5	many	CASSLQGNHGDINQPQHF	TGTGCCAGCAGTTTGCAGGGGAATCACGGAGATATCAATCAGCCCCAGCATTTT
NA	TRBV29-1	TRBJ1-1	many	CSAEGVGQGEAFF	TGCAGCGCTGAAGGGGTTGGTCAAGGAGAAGCTTTCTTT
TRBD1	TRBV7-3	TRBJ2-6	many	CASSLSQGAGANVLTF	TGTGCCAGCAGCTTAAGCCAGGGGGCTGGGGCCAACGTCCTGACTTTC
NA	TRBV7-8	TRBJ2-7	many	CASSLLLASLSYEQYF	TGTGCCAGCAGCTTATTACTTGCCTCGCTGTCCTACGAGCAGTACTTC
NA	TRBV5-5	TRBJ2-7	few	CASSFATGTYEQYF	TGTGCCAGCAGCTTTGCGACAGGTACCTACGAGCAGTACTTC
TRBD1	TRBV7-6	TRBJ2-7	many	CASSLDRDRPSYEQYF	TGTGCCAGCAGCTTAGACCGGGACAGACCTTCCTACGAGCAGTACTTC
TRBD2	TRBV5-1	TRBJ2-4	NA	CASSLVAGEDIQYF	TGCGCCAGCAGCTTGGTAGCGGGAGAGGACATTCAGTACTTC
NA	TRBV12-3/TRBV12-4	TRBJ2-4	many	CASSSPQKNIQYF	TGTGCCAGCAGCTCCCCCCAAAAAAACATTCAGTACTTC
NA	TRBV7-9	TRBJ2-7	many	CASSFVGQAYEQYF	TGTGCCAGCAGCTTCGTGGGACAAGCCTACGAGCAGTACTTC
NA	TRBV7-9	TRBJ2-7	few	CASTQDFYEQYF	TGTGCCAGCACCCAAGACTTCTACGAGCAGTACTTC
TRBD1	TRBV24-1	TRBJ2-5	many	CATSEGQLQETQYF	TGTGCCACCAGTGAGGGACAGCTCCAAGAGACCCAGTACTTC
NA	TRBV5-1	TRBJ1-1	NA	CASRAYGEAFF	TGCGCCAGCAGAGCTTACGGGGAAGCTTTCTTT
NA	TRBV10-3	TRBJ1-5	many	CAISEGGRGRSNQPQHF	TGTGCCATCAGTGAAGGTGGCCGGGGACGGAGCAATCAGCCCCAGCATTTT
NA	TRBV18	TRBJ2-4	NA	CASSPTGSFQYF	TGTGCCAGCTCACCGACAGGCAGTTTTCAGTACTTC
NA	TRBV10-3	TRBJ2-7	many	CAISTLLGEQYF	TGTGCCATCAGTACCCTACTTGGCGAGCAGTACTTC
NA	TRBV6-2/TRBV6-3	TRBJ1-5	many	CASSYLAGEWPQHF	TGTGCCAGCAGTTACCTGGCCGGGGAGTGGCCCCAGCATTTT
TRBD2	TRBV2	TRBJ2-2	NA	CASSDGLAGRGIAGELFF	TGTGCCAGCAGTGATGGACTAGCGGGAAGGGGAATTGCCGGGGAGCTGTTTTTT
TRBD2	TRBV11-1	TRBJ2-5	NA	CASSPVQGGRSRETQYF	TGTGCCAGCAGCCCGGTTCAGGGCGGGAGAAGTCGGGAGACCCAGTACTTC
NA	TRBV6-2/TRBV6-3	TRBJ2-7	many	CASSSPPEEQYF	TGTGCCAGCAGTTCCCCCCCGGAAGAGCAGTACTTC
NA	TRBV30	TRBJ2-6	many	CAWSEGLSGANVLTF	TGTGCCTGGAGTGAAGGTCTCTCTGGGGCCAACGTCCTGACTTTC
TRBD1	TRBV27	TRBJ2-6	many	CASKRDRGGSSGANVLTF	TGTGCCAGCAAGAGAGACAGGGGGGGTTCCTCTGGGGCCAACGTCCTGACTTTC
NA	TRBV28	TRBJ2-7	many	CASSASVEQYF	TGTGCCAGCAGTGCCTCTGTGGAGCAGTACTTC
TRBD1	TRBV7-8	TRBJ1-1	many	CASSRGGSLNTEAFF	TGTGCCAGCAGCCGAGGGGGCTCGTTGAACACTGAAGCTTTCTTT
NA	TRBV11-2	TRBJ2-7	NA	CASSLGIRKTSYEQYF	TGTGCCAGCAGCTTAGGGATACGGAAGACCTCCTACGAGCAGTACTTC
NA	TRBV20-1	TRBJ2-5	many	CSASSGSWETQYF	TGCAGTGCTAGCTCCGGGAGCTGGGAGACCCAGTACTTC
NA	TRBV7-3	TRBJ2-5	NA	CASSLPRGGRALPETQYF	TGTGCCAGCAGTTTACCCCGAGGTGGCAGGGCTCTCCCAGAGACCCAGTACTTC
NA	TRBV20-1	TRBJ2-7	few	CSASTATSYEQYF	TGCAGTGCTAGTACGGCGACCTCCTACGAGCAGTACTTC
TRBD2	TRBV4-2	TRBJ2-7	few	CASSQEREDSYEQYF	TGTGCCAGCAGCCAAGAACGGGAGGACTCCTACGAGCAGTACTTC
NA	TRBV30	TRBJ1-1	NA	CAWSAGVEAFF	TGTGCCTGGAGTGCGGGTGTTGAAGCTTTCTTT
NA	TRBV6-1	TRBJ1-2	NA	CASSLRQESYGYTF	TGTGCCAGTAGTCTTCGACAGGAAAGCTATGGCTACACCTTC
TRBD2	TRBV5-5	TRBJ2-7	many	CASRDGLANDEQYF	TGTGCCAGCAGGGACGGACTAGCTAACGACGAGCAGTACTTC